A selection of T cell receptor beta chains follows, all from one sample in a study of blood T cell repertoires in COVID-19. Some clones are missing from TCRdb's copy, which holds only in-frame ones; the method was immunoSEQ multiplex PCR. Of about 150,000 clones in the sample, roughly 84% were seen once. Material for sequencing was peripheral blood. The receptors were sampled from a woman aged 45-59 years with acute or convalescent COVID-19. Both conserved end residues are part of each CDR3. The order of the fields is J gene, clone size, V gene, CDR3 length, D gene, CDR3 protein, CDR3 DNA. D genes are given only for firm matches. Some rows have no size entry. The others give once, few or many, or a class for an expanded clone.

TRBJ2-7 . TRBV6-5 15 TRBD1 CASSYPGQGNYEQYF TGTGCCAGCAGTTACCCGGGACAGGGCAACTACGAGCAGTACTTC
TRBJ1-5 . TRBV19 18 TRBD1 CASSSTGTGGYGNQPQHF TGTGCCAGTAGTTCGACCGGGACAGGGGGATACGGCAATCAGCCCCAGCATTTT
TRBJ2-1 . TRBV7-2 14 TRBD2 CASSRSSGGDEQFF TGTGCCAGCAGCCGTAGTAGCGGGGGGGATGAGCAGTTCTTC
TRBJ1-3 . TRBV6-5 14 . CASSFGRRGNTIYF TGTGCCAGCAGTTTTGGGCGACGTGGAAACACCATATATTTT
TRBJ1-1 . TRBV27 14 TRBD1 CASRPGQTNTEAFF TGTGCCAGCAGGCCGGGACAGACGAACACTGAAGCTTTCTTT
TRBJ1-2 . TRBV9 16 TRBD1 CASSARGQGGSYGYTF TGTGCCAGCAGCGCTCGAGGACAGGGTGGGTCCTATGGCTACACCTTC
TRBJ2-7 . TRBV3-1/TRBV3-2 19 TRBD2 CASSQDNKGGGLHSYEQYF TGTGCCAGCAGCCAAGATAATAAGGGCGGGGGGCTCCACTCCTACGAGCAGTACTTC
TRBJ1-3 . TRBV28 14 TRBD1 CASRATGAGNTIYF TGTGCCAGCAGGGCAACAGGGGCTGGAAACACCATATATTTT
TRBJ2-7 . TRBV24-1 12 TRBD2 CAGRELTYEQYF TGTGCCGGGAGGGAACTCACCTACGAGCAGTACTTC
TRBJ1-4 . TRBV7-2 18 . CASSSPYAQGKYPPRLFF TGTGCCAGCAGCTCCCCATACGCGCAGGGGAAGTACCCCCCGAGACTGTTTTTT
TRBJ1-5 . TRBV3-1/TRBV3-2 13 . CASGASGNQPQHF TGTGCCAGCGGAGCCAGTGGCAATCAGCCCCAGCATTTT
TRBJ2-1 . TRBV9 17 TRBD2 CASTVGGPVSSYNEQFF TGTGCCAGCACGGTGGGAGGGCCGGTAAGTTCCTACAATGAGCAGTTCTTC
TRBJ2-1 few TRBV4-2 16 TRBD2 CASSQDAGGAYNEQFF TGTGCCAGCAGCCAAGATGCGGGGGGGGCCTACAATGAGCAGTTCTTC
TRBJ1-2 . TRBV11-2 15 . CASSSSDRKNYGYTF TGTGCCAGCAGCTCCTCCGACAGGAAAAACTATGGCTACACCTTC
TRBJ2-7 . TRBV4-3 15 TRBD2 CASSRTGGAIREQYF TGCGCCAGCAGCCGAACGGGAGGAGCCATTCGCGAGCAGTACTTC
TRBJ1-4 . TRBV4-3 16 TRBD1 CASSQEPGQGEEKLFF TGCGCCAGCAGCCAAGAGCCGGGACAGGGGGAGGAAAAACTGTTTTTT
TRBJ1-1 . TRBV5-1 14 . CASSPRTANTEAFF TGCGCCAGCAGCCCGAGGACAGCCAACACTGAAGCTTTCTTT
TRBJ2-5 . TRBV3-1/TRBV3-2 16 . CASSQKGKQGEETQYF TGTGCCAGCAGCCAAAAGGGGAAACAGGGTGAGGAGACCCAGTACTTC
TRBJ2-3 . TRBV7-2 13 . CASRRASTDTQYF TGTGCCAGCAGACGCGCTAGCACAGATACGCAGTATTTT
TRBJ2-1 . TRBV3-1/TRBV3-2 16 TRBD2 CASSQVLGGLANEQFF TGTGCCAGCAGCCAAGTCTTGGGAGGACTAGCCAATGAGCAGTTCTTC
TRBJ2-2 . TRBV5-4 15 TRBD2 CASSLPGGGGGELFF TGTGCCAGCAGCTTGCCCGGCGGGGGTGGCGGGGAGCTGTTTTTT
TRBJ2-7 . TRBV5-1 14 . CASTEDSATYEQYF TGCGCCAGCACGGAGGATAGCGCAACCTACGAGCAGTACTTC
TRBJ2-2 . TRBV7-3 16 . CASSLSGGPNTGELFF TGTGCCAGCAGCTTAAGTGGGGGCCCGAACACCGGGGAGCTGTTTTTT
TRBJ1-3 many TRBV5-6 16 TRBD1 CASSLDRGPSGNTIYF TGTGCCAGCAGCTTAGACAGGGGCCCCTCTGGAAACACCATATATTTT
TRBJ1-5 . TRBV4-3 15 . CASSQDRAVKQPQHF TGCGCCAGCAGCCAAGACAGGGCGGTCAAACAGCCCCAGCATTTT
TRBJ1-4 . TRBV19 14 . CASRGAATNEKLFF TGTGCCAGTAGGGGGGCCGCAACTAATGAAAAACTGTTTTTT
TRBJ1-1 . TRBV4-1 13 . CASSQEGRQLAFF TGCGCCAGCAGCCAAGAGGGCAGGCAGCTAGCTTTCTTT
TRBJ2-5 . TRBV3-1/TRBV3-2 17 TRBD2 CASSQRRSSGDQETQYF TGTGCCAGCAGCCAAAGGAGGTCTAGCGGGGACCAAGAGACCCAGTACTTC
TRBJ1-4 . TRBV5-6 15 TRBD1 CASSSTTGGGEKLFF TGTGCCAGCAGCTCGACGACAGGGGGCGGTGAAAAACTGTTTTTT
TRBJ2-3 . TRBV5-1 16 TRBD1 CASSLGIQGGTDTQYF TGCGCCAGCAGCTTAGGTATCCAGGGGGGCACAGATACGCAGTATTTT
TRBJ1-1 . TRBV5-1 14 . CASSLASENTEAFF TGCGCCAGCAGCTTGGCCTCAGAGAACACTGAAGCTTTCTTT
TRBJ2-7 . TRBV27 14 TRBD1 CASRRGQGNGEQYF TGTGCCAGCAGGCGGGGACAGGGGAATGGCGAGCAGTACTTC
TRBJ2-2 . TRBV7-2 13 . CASSFPGHGELFF TGTGCCAGCAGCTTTCCAGGGCATGGGGAGCTGTTTTTT
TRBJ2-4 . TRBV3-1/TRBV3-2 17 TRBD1 CASSYPGQAGSKNIQYF TGTGCCAGCAGCTATCCGGGACAGGCTGGATCCAAAAACATTCAGTACTTC
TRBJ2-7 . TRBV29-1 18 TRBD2 CSVVGLAGGGISSYEQYF TGCAGCGTTGTCGGACTAGCGGGGGGTGGGATAAGCTCCTACGAGCAGTACTTC
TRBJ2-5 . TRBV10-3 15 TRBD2 CAISELSSGQETQYF TGTGCCATCAGTGAGTTGTCTAGCGGGCAAGAGACCCAGTACTTC
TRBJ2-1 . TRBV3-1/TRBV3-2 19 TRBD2 CASSQDGLAGRSSYNEQFF TGTGCCAGCAGCCAAGACGGACTAGCGGGGAGGAGCTCCTACAATGAGCAGTTCTTC
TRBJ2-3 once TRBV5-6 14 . CASSWDTYTDTQYF TGTGCCAGCAGTTGGGACACCTACACAGATACGCAGTATTTT
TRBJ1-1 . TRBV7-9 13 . CASSLVPVTEAFF TGTGCCAGCAGCTTAGTCCCGGTCACTGAAGCTTTCTTT
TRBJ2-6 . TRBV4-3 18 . CASSRGLPGPGGANVLTF TGCGCCAGCAGCCGTGGACTCCCGGGCCCGGGGGGGGCCAACGTCCTGACTTTC
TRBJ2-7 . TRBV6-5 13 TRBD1 CASSSGRGFEQYF TGTGCCAGCAGTTCGGGCAGGGGGTTCGAGCAGTACTTC
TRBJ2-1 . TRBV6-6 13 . CASSYGQYNEQFF TGTGCCAGCAGTTACGGACAGTACAATGAGCAGTTCTTC
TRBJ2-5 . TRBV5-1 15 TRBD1 CASSWASGGAETQYF TGCGCCAGCAGCTGGGCCTCAGGGGGCGCGGAGACCCAGTACTTC
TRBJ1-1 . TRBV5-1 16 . CASSLSTRPDSTEAFF TGCGCCAGCAGCTTGTCCACCCGACCGGACAGCACTGAAGCTTTCTTT
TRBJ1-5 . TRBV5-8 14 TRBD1 CASSGQGVSQPQHF TGTGCCAGCAGCGGACAGGGGGTCTCCCAGCCCCAGCATTTT
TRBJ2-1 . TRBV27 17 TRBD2 CASSLLKLAGVVNEQFF TGTGCCAGCAGTTTATTGAAGCTAGCGGGGGTGGTCAATGAGCAGTTCTTC
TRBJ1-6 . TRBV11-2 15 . CASSQTQGIGSPLHF TGTGCCAGCAGCCAAACTCAGGGAATCGGCTCACCCCTCCACTTT
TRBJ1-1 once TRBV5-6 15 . CASSLEGWGGAEAFF TGTGCCAGCAGCTTGGAGGGTTGGGGCGGGGCTGAAGCTTTCTTT
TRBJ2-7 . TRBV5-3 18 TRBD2 CARSQRTSDKAYFYEQYF TGTGCCAGAAGCCAACGGACTAGCGATAAAGCATATTTCTACGAGCAGTACTTC
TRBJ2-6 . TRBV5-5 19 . CASSVALGRGKPGANVLTF TGTGCCAGCAGCGTAGCGTTAGGACGGGGTAAGCCCGGGGCCAACGTCCTGACTTTC
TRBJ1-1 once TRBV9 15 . CASSVDEGGNTEAFF TGTGCCAGCAGCGTAGATGAGGGAGGGAACACTGAAGCTTTCTTT
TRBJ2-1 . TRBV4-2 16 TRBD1 CASSQDKGRGLNEQFF TGTGCCAGCAGCCAAGATAAGGGCAGGGGGCTCAATGAGCAGTTCTTC
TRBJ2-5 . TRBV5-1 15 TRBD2 CASSYQAGSQETQYF TGCGCCAGCAGCTACCAAGCGGGGAGCCAAGAGACCCAGTACTTC